The 21 T cell receptor beta chains reported below all come from one sample, sequenced in a study of cytomegalovirus exposure and HLA in healthy donors. The primer mix had 60 Vbeta and 13 Jbeta primers. Method: immunoSEQ multiplex PCR; TCRdb's copy keeps in-frame clones and lacks some. The table lists approximately 190,000 clones, 70% to 80% of them singletons. The sequenced material came from PBMCs. The receptors come from a woman aged 25 to 39 in good health and CMV-seropositive.

The J gene is TRBJ2-3, the V gene TRBV2; D possibly corresponds to TRBD2 (5 bases). V lost 7 bases, J lost 0 bases, and 17 bases lay in between. The CDR3 covers 16 residues. Germline CDR1 is SNHLY and CDR2 is FYNNEI. CDR3 protein: CASKNPQRESTDTQYF. For the CDR3, the DNA is TGTGCCAGCAAAAACCCTCAGAGGGAGAGCACAGATACGCAGTATTTT.

The rearrangement links TRBV10-2 to TRBJ2-1; TRBD2 matches 14 bases. The V gene's germline CDR1 is WSHSY and CDR2 SAAADI. The CDR3 has 18 amino acids. V was pared by 2 bases and J by 9 bases, with 12 bases of the junction left unmatched. CDR3 DNA: TGCGCCAGCAGTGAGACACCGGGACTAGCGGGAGTGAGGAGTGAGCAGTTCTTC. Translated, it gives CASSETPGLAGVRSEQFF.

The chain carries TRBV19 and TRBJ2-3; possibly TRBD2 for D (6 bases). The CDR3 spans 16 residues. Germline values: CDR1 LNHDA, CDR2 SQIVND (reference sequence). Trimming left V 4 bases short and J 0 bases short, with 14 bases between. The CDR3 coding sequence is TGTGCCAGTAGTAGGGGGGTGCTTACTAGCACAGATACGCAGTATTTT. This translates into CASSRGVLTSTDTQYF.

The chain uses TRBV4-3 and TRBJ2-1, with TRBD2 matching over 8 bases. CDR1 and CDR2 from the germline V gene are LGHNA and YSLEER. The CDR3 length is 17 residues. J was trimmed by 0 bases and V by 1 base; bases with no gene match: 5. The CDR3 here is CASSQVVAGLSYNEQFF. DNA of the CDR3: TGCGCCAGCAGCCAAGTGGTAGCGGGGCTCTCCTACAATGAGCAGTTCTTC.

This chain connects TRBV29-1 to TRBJ1-6; D gene uncertain. V dropped 6 bases and J dropped 5 bases, with 11 bases sitting between them. CDR1 SQVTM and CDR2 ANQGSEA come from the germline V gene. This CDR3 is 13 amino acids long. In nucleotides, the CDR3 is TGCAGCGTCCACCATCAGAATAATTCACCCCTCCACTTT. This encodes CSVHHQNNSPLHF.

The rearrangement uses TRBV18 and TRBJ1-1, with TRBD1 matching 10 bases. The V gene end was trimmed by 3 bases and the J gene end by 6 bases; junction bases not matched to a gene: 10. Germline loops: CDR1 KGHSH, CDR2 LQKENI. The length of the CDR3 is 16 residues. CDR3 nucleotides: TGTGCCAGCTCACCCTCGACAGGGGGCGCGGTCCCTGAAGCTTTCTTT. Translated: CASSPSTGGAVPEAFF.

The chain has TRBV11-2 and TRBJ2-5; D possibly corresponds to TRBD2 (5 bases). The CDR3 totals 12 residues. Trimming cost V 5 bases and J 4 bases, with 8 bases left between them. Per germline, CDR1 SGHAT and CDR2 FQNNGV. In DNA form, the CDR3 reads TGTGCCAGCAGCATCGGAGGAGAGACCCAGTACTTC. Its protein product is CASSIGGETQYF.

The chain employs TRBV27 and TRBJ2-6, with TRBD2 matching over 8 bases. V gave up 0 bases and J gave up 1 base; unmatched junction bases: 5. Looked up from germline, CDR1 is MNHEY and CDR2 is SMNVEV (reference sequence). This CDR3 comprises 18 residues. CDR3 sequence: CASSLSRGAVSGANVLTF. The CDR3 coding sequence is TGTGCCAGCAGTTTATCGCGGGGGGCGGTGTCTGGGGCCAACGTCCTGACTTTC.

The chain uses TRBV7-9 and TRBJ2-2; perhaps TRBD2 as D (6 bases). Germline lookup yields CDR1 SEHNR and CDR2 FQNEAQ (reference sequence). V was trimmed by 1 base and J by 4 bases, leaving 10 bases between them. The CDR3 length is 15 residues. The DNA for the CDR3 is TGTGCCAGCAGCTTAGGCGGGGTTCGCACCGGGGAGCTGTTTTTT. This codes for CASSLGGVRTGELFF.

This clone was seen a handful of times. V gene TRBV5-4 combines with J gene TRBJ2-3; TRBD1 matches 8 bases. J lost 6 bases, V lost 4 bases, and 7 bases had no gene match. The CDR3 covers 14 residues. CDR1 SGHNT and CDR2 YYREEE come from the germline V gene (reference sequence). CDR3 sequence: CASSEPRGPDTQYF. The CDR3 nucleotides read TGTGCCAGCAGCGAGCCCAGGGGGCCCGATACGCAGTATTTT.

This chain links TRBV9 with TRBJ2-5; D call uncertain. V was trimmed by 0 bases and J by 0 bases, leaving 6 bases between them. This CDR3 has 14 residues. Germline V lookup: CDR1 SGDLS, CDR2 YYNGEE. This CDR3 is CASSVEEYQETQYF. For the CDR3, the DNA is TGTGCCAGCAGCGTAGAGGAGTACCAAGAGACCCAGTACTTC.

This clone was detected a few times. This rearrangement joins TRBV28 to TRBJ1-5; perhaps TRBD1 as D (6 bases). Germline CDR1 and CDR2: MDHEN and SYDVKM. Between the trimmed V and J ends, which lost 6 bases and 4 bases, there was a span of 10 bases. This CDR3 has 13 amino acids. The CDR3 loop is CASSTRGNQPQHF. DNA for the CDR3: TGTGCCAGCAGCACCAGGGGAAATCAGCCCCAGCATTTT.

This clone turned up a few times. The chain carries TRBV9 and TRBJ2-7; possibly TRBD2 for D (6 bases). The CDR3 has 15 amino acids. Germline CDR1 is SGDLS and CDR2 is YYNGEE. Trimming pared 2 bases from V and 3 bases from J, leaving 15 bases between. The CDR3 DNA reads as TGTGCCAGCAGCGTTGGGCCGGGACTGAGCTACGAGCAGTACTTC. The encoded protein is CASSVGPGLSYEQYF.

The rearrangement links TRBV10-3 to TRBJ1-4; 12 nucleotides match TRBD1. The V segment lost 9 bases and the J segment 7 bases; nucleotides outside the gene matches: 12. The CDR3 sequence is 16 residues long. The germline gives CDR1 ENHRY, CDR2 SYGVKD. CDR3 nucleotide sequence: TGTGCCATAAATACCGGGACAGGGGGCCGGGGTGAAAAACTGTTTTTT. Translation: CAINTGTGGRGEKLFF.

The chain carries TRBV6-5 and TRBJ2-7; possibly TRBD1 for D (5 bases). This CDR3 spans 14 amino acids. The germline V gene encodes CDR1 MNHEY and CDR2 SVGAGI. Trimming removed 6 bases from V and 5 bases from J, with 17 bases in between. CDR3 coding DNA: TGTGCCAGCAGGGCCGTGGGGCGCGGAAACGAGCAGTACTTC. As protein: CASRAVGRGNEQYF.

This clone came up once. The chain links TRBV28 to TRBJ1-3; D unclear. V was shortened by 5 bases and J by 5 bases, with 10 bases between the two germline ends. The germline V gene encodes CDR1 MDHEN and CDR2 SYDVKM. The CDR3 totals 13 residues. For the CDR3, the DNA is TGTGCCAGCAGTCCAATCTGGCGAAACACCATATATTTT. Residues: CASSPIWRNTIYF.

V usage is TRBV2 and J usage is TRBJ1-2, with D hard to call. V was pared by 4 bases and J by 7 bases, with 4 bases between. Looked up from germline, CDR1 is SNHLY and CDR2 is FYNNEI. The CDR3 is 10 amino acids. Written as DNA, the CDR3 is TGTGCCAGCAGTGTCATTGGCTACACCTTC. Translating gives CASSVIGYTF.

Of note for this clone: One junction end does not reproduce the germline sequence, and a read error may be involved. The chain joins TRBV20-1 to TRBJ2-7; a possible D gene is TRBD1 (6 bases). Per the germline V gene, CDR1 is DFQATT and CDR2 is SNEGSKA (reference sequence). This CDR3 spans 11 amino acids. The CDR3 sequence: CSARTVYERYF. Written as DNA, the CDR3 is TGCAGTGCCAGGACAGTCTACGAGCGGTACTTC.

The rearrangement uses TRBV30 and TRBJ2-5; no clear D gene. The CDR3 sequence is 14 residues long. V was cut by 2 bases and J by 5 bases, with 15 bases left in between. Germline CDR1 and CDR2: GTSNPN and SVGIG (reference sequence). The CDR3 bases are TGTGCCTGGAGTCGGATAGGCCTCGGGGAGACCCAGTACTTC. This encodes CAWSRIGLGETQYF.

The V call is TRBV30, the J call TRBJ2-5, with TRBD1 matching over 8 bases. This CDR3 contains 14 residues. Per germline, CDR1 GTSNPN and CDR2 SVGIG (reference sequence). V dropped 6 bases and J dropped 2; count of bases not matched to a gene: 8. The CDR3 nucleotides are TGTGCCTGTGATTCAGGGGGCGTTCAAGAGACCCAGTACTTC. Protein sequence: CACDSGGVQETQYF.

There are a few counts of this clone. The rearrangement joins TRBV9 to TRBJ1-6; D not certain. The CDR3 totals 15 residues. Germline CDR1 SGDLS, CDR2 YYNGEE. The V and J ends lost 1 base and 5 bases respectively, with 10 bases between them. The CDR3 is CASSVSARDNSPLHF. CDR3 coding DNA: TGTGCCAGCAGCGTATCCGCGAGGGATAATTCACCCCTCCACTTT. Full variable domain (remainder filled in from reference TRBV9 and TRBJ1-6): DSGVTQTPKHLITATGQRVTLRCSPRSGDLSVYWYQQSLDQGLQFLIQYYNGEERAKGNILERFSAQQFPDLHSELNLSSLELGDSALYFCASSVSARDNSPLHFGNGTRLTVT.